This TCR beta chain was recorded in a study of cytomegalovirus exposure and HLA in healthy donors. Study-wide findings and caveats: It was 150 or so TCR beta chains that were listed as cytomegalovirus-associated.

60 Vbeta and 13 Jbeta primers were used in PCR. Repertoires were generated with immunoSEQ multiplex PCR, while TCRdb's copy carries only in-frame clones and drops some. The table has approximately 150,000 clones, over 60% seen once; the top ten hold 10% to 15%. V lost 1 base to trimming and J lost 4 bases, with 10 bases between them. Per germline, CDR1 MDHEN and CDR2 SYDVKM. This CDR3 is 14 amino acids long. This clone was counted a few times. No antigen is known for it. The sequenced material came from PBMCs. This chain uses TRBV28 with TRBJ2-5; D unclear. The receptor's source is a man in his forties in good health and CMV-seropositive. The CDR3 loop reads CASSLSLVGETQYF. In DNA form, the CDR3 reads TGTGCCAGCAGTTTATCGCTAGTTGGAGAGACCCAGTACTTC.